A selection of T cell receptor beta chains follows, all from one sample in a study of blood T cell repertoires in COVID-19. The method was immunoSEQ multiplex PCR; TCRdb's version includes in-frame clones alone and lacks a portion of them. The table includes around 40,000 clones, roughly 87% detected once. The material sequenced was peripheral blood. The receptor set was obtained from a man in his 60s with COVID-19, enrolled during active disease. CDR3s include the opening cysteine and the closing phenylalanine or tryptophan. Each record gives: clone size, V gene, D gene, J gene, CDR3 DNA, CDR3 protein. A D gene is named only where the DNA matches it firmly. Not all rows give a size; the values are once, few, many and, for expanded clones, a class.

.	TRBV11-2	.	TRBJ1-2	TGTGCCAGCAGCTTAGGGGCCCGGACTCCTTCTCGCAACTATGGCTACACCTTC	CASSLGARTPSRNYGYTF
.	TRBV28	.	TRBJ2-7	TGTGCCAGCAGTTTAGGGGGGTCCTCAAGCTCCTACGAGCAGTACTTC	CASSLGGSSSSYEQYF
.	TRBV20-1	.	TRBJ2-7	TGCAGTGCTAGTCGGGGAAGCGAGCAGTACTTC	CSASRGSEQYF
.	TRBV10-2	.	TRBJ2-1	TGCGCCAGCAGTGAGTCTGGCAGGGATGAGCAGTTCTTC	CASSESGRDEQFF
.	TRBV7-3	TRBD1	TRBJ2-5	TGTGCCAGCAGCTTGAACAGGGGGCAGGAGACCCAGTACTTC	CASSLNRGQETQYF
.	TRBV28	TRBD2	TRBJ2-1	TGTGCCAGCAGCCCAACCTCTGGGCGGGAGTTCTACAATGAGCAGTTCTTC	CASSPTSGREFYNEQFF
.	TRBV29-1	.	TRBJ1-4	TGCATCGGAGCAACTAATGAAAAACTGTTTTTT	CIGATNEKLFF
.	TRBV6-1	.	TRBJ1-2	TGTGCCAGCAGTGAATTGTTCGAGGGTCGGAGTGGCTACACCTTC	CASSELFEGRSGYTF
.	TRBV27	TRBD1	TRBJ1-2	TGTGCCAGCAGTACAGGGGGGACTGGCTACACCTTC	CASSTGGTGYTF
once	TRBV15	.	TRBJ2-1	TGTGCCACCAGCAGTCAAGCTAAAGCGAGAACGAGGAATGAGCAGTTCTTC	CATSSQAKARTRNEQFF
.	TRBV6-4	.	TRBJ1-6	TGTGCCAGGGGGGGGATAGGTCACAGGTTTTCACCCCTCCACTTT	CARGGIGHRFSPLHF
.	TRBV6-6	TRBD2	TRBJ2-4	TGTGCCAGCAGTCCGGGACTAGCGGGAGTGCAAGCCAAAAACATTCAGTACTTC	CASSPGLAGVQAKNIQYF
.	TRBV4-1	TRBD2	TRBJ2-7	TGCGCCAGCAGCCAAGAGGGGAGCGGGACTTACGAGCAGTACTTC	CASSQEGSGTYEQYF
.	TRBV6-1	TRBD1	TRBJ2-7	TGTGCCAGCAGTGAAGAACAGGGGGCTTGGGAGCAGTACTTC	CASSEEQGAWEQYF
.	TRBV7-9	.	TRBJ2-7	TGTGCCAGCAGCTTAGTCGGCGAGCAGTACTTC	CASSLVGEQYF
.	TRBV5-1	TRBD1	TRBJ1-4	TGCGCCAGCAGCCTACAGGGGCTGGGGAATGAAAAACTGTTTTTT	CASSLQGLGNEKLFF
.	TRBV7-2	.	TRBJ2-1	TGTGCCAGCAGCTTAGAGACGGACAGGCGGGGCAATGAGCAGTTCTTC	CASSLETDRRGNEQFF
.	TRBV19	TRBD1	TRBJ1-6	TGTGCCAGTAGTACCAATGACAGGGATTCACCCCTCCACTTT	CASSTNDRDSPLHF
once	TRBV23-1	.	TRBJ1-5	TGCGCCAGCAGTCAAGACTCCCCGGGGCAGCCCCAGCATTTT	CASSQDSPGQPQHF
once	TRBV28	.	TRBJ1-1	TGTGCCACCCAAGGCGGGGGGCGCGGAGCTTTCTTT	CATQGGGRGAFF
.	TRBV5-8	TRBD1	TRBJ1-2	TGTGCCAGCAGCCGGACAGGAACTAACTATGGCTACACCTTC	CASSRTGTNYGYTF
.	TRBV28	.	TRBJ1-4	TGTGCCAGCAGTCCCTGGACAGCTTCTAATGAAAAACTGTTTTTT	CASSPWTASNEKLFF
.	TRBV5-1	TRBD2	TRBJ2-2	TGCGCCAGCAGCTTACGCGGGAGGGGAAGCGGGGAGCTGTTTTTT	CASSLRGRGSGELFF
.	TRBV10-3	TRBD2	TRBJ2-2	TGTGCCACCGGGGGGGCGACCGCGAGTTCCGGGGAGCTGTTTTTT	CATGGATASSGELFF
.	TRBV28	.	TRBJ1-4	TGTGCCAGCAGTCCAAGGGGGTCGGCGGAGGAAAAACTGTTTTTT	CASSPRGSAEEKLFF
.	TRBV6-5	.	TRBJ2-5	TGTGCCAGCAGCTTGTACCAAGAGACCCAGTACTTC	CASSLYQETQYF
.	TRBV19	TRBD2	TRBJ2-3	TGTGCCAGTGGCGGGAGGCCAGATACGCAGTATTTT	CASGGRPDTQYF
.	TRBV10-1	TRBD1	TRBJ2-7	TGCGCCAGACCCCGGGACAGGCTCTCCTACGAGCAGTACTTC	CARPRDRLSYEQYF
few	TRBV28	TRBD1	TRBJ1-2	TGTGCCAGCAGTCCCCCGGGACAGAACTATGGCTACACCTTC	CASSPPGQNYGYTF
.	TRBV9	TRBD1	TRBJ2-2	TGTGCCAGCAGCGCCCGTTCAGGGGGAGAAAACACCGGGGAGCTGTTTTTT	CASSARSGGENTGELFF
.	TRBV11-3	TRBD1	TRBJ1-2	TGTGCCAGCAGCTTCGGACAGGGAACGAGTACAAGTGGCTACACCTTC	CASSFGQGTSTSGYTF
.	TRBV5-1	.	TRBJ1-4	TGCGCCAGCAGCTTGGTTGGCGGTGAAAAACTGTTTTTT	CASSLVGGEKLFF
.	TRBV27	TRBD1	TRBJ2-1	TGTGCCAGCAGTTTATCGCCCCAGACAGGGGGCGGTGAGCAGTTCTTC	CASSLSPQTGGGEQFF
once	TRBV18	.	TRBJ1-2	TGTGCCAGCTCACCTCGTTCGGCAGGGGAAAATGGCTACACCTTC	CASSPRSAGENGYTF
.	TRBV27	TRBD2	TRBJ2-3	TGTGCCAGCAGTTCCCCTAGGCTAGCGGGAGTAGATACGCAGTATTTT	CASSSPRLAGVDTQYF
.	TRBV4-3	.	TRBJ1-4	TGCGCCAGCAGCCAAGATGGCCAGTATGAAAAACTGTTTTTT	CASSQDGQYEKLFF
.	TRBV7-2	TRBD2	TRBJ2-1	TGTGCCAGCAGCTTAGGCCCCTTACTAGCGGGAGAACGCAATGAGCAGTTCTTC	CASSLGPLLAGERNEQFF
.	TRBV2	.	TRBJ2-2	TGTGCCAGCATTGACTCCAACACCGGGGAGCTGTTTTTT	CASIDSNTGELFF
.	TRBV28	TRBD1	TRBJ1-5	TGTGCCACCCTACGGGACAGTAGCAATCAGCCCCAGCATTTT	CATLRDSSNQPQHF
.	TRBV6-1	.	TRBJ2-1	TGTGCCAGCAGTGGTATAAGACGGACAGCCTACAATGAGCAGTTCTTC	CASSGIRRTAYNEQFF
.	TRBV15	TRBD1	TRBJ1-5	TGTGCCACTGGGACAGGGAATCAGCCCCAGCATTTT	CATGTGNQPQHF
.	TRBV20-1	.	TRBJ2-7	TGCAGTGCAAGTGGTTCGGGATCAGGGGCCTACGAGCAGTACTTC	CSASGSGSGAYEQYF
.	TRBV14	.	TRBJ1-1	TGTGCCAGCAGCCAAACTGACTGGAGAGGCGGGGACACTGAAGCTTTCTTT	CASSQTDWRGGDTEAFF
.	TRBV20-1	TRBD2	TRBJ2-7	TGCAGTGCTAGTCCCTCGGGGGGAGCCGCCTCCTACGAGCAGTACTTC	CSASPSGGAASYEQYF
.	TRBV20-1	TRBD2	TRBJ2-7	TGCAGTGCTAGTCCCCGCGGGAGCTTCAACGAGCAGTACTTC	CSASPRGSFNEQYF
.	TRBV6-5	TRBD1	TRBJ2-1	TGTGCCAGCAGGGTCCACAGGGGTTCCTACAATGAGCAGTTCTTC	CASRVHRGSYNEQFF
once	TRBV11-3	.	TRBJ2-7	TGTGCCAGCAGCTTAGAATCCCGGGAGCTACGATCCTACGAGCAGTACTTC	CASSLESRELRSYEQYF
.	TRBV9	TRBD2	TRBJ2-7	TGTGCCAGCAGCGTTGCTAGCGGGAGAACCTACGAGCAGTACTTC	CASSVASGRTYEQYF
.	TRBV6-5	TRBD2	TRBJ2-1	TGTGCCAGCACTCTGACTAGCGGGACTTACAATGAGCAGTTCTTC	CASTLTSGTYNEQFF
.	TRBV6-6	TRBD1	TRBJ1-1	TGTGCCAGCGTGGAGGCAGGGGGCTCCTCTGAAGCTTTCTTT	CASVEAGGSSEAFF
.	TRBV7-8	TRBD1	TRBJ2-1	TGTGCCAGCAGCCGACAGGGGGCGTACAATGAGCAGTTCTTC	CASSRQGAYNEQFF
.	TRBV10-1	.	TRBJ2-2	TGCGCCAGCAGTGACAGGGAATCCGGGGAGCTGTTTTTT	CASSDRESGELFF
.	TRBV10-1	TRBD2	TRBJ2-3	TGCGCCAGCTCTGATTCCACTAGCGGACCCACAGATACGCAGTATTTT	CASSDSTSGPTDTQYF
few	TRBV28	TRBD1	TRBJ1-3	TGTGCCAGCGGGACGGGACAGGGTGTAGGAAACACCATATATTTT	CASGTGQGVGNTIYF
.	TRBV7-9	.	TRBJ1-6	TGTGCCAGCAGCTTAAACGGGGGTTCACCCCTCCACTTT	CASSLNGGSPLHF
once	TRBV18	.	TRBJ2-2	TGTGCCAGCTCACCACGGGAGAGGACCGGGGAGCTGTTTTTT	CASSPRERTGELFF